Listed below are T cell receptor beta chains from one sample, sequenced in a study of graft-versus-host responses after intestinal transplantation. This table comes from immunoSEQ multiplex PCR, and its TCRdb copy is limited to in-frame clones, with some not included. Found here are under 85,000 clones, about 92% of them singletons; the top ten hold roughly 1.3%. No cognate antigen is known for these TCRs. The specimen was unstimulated CD8+ T cells sorted from spleen or lymph node cells, collected before intestinal transplant. These receptors came from a human donor who received an intestinal transplant. Each CDR3 is given with its conserved first and last residue. The order of the fields is J gene, V gene, CDR3 protein.

j_call: TRBJ1-4
v_call: TRBV10-3
cdr3_aa: CAIRILDHSGNEKLFF

j_call: TRBJ2-2
v_call: TRBV5-4
cdr3_aa: CASSKGGGELFF

j_call: TRBJ1-5
v_call: TRBV4-1
cdr3_aa: CASSQGQGANQPQHF

j_call: TRBJ2-5
v_call: TRBV7-8
cdr3_aa: CASSLAAGTSSGETQYF

j_call: TRBJ1-3
v_call: TRBV6-4
cdr3_aa: CARPGTGVGGGNTIYF

j_call: TRBJ1-6
v_call: TRBV5-6
cdr3_aa: CASSGHSPLHF

j_call: TRBJ2-1
v_call: TRBV9
cdr3_aa: CASSVVDRGLDEQFF

j_call: TRBJ2-3
v_call: TRBV7-2
cdr3_aa: CASSSGTSGGPGTQYF

j_call: TRBJ2-7
v_call: TRBV7-2
cdr3_aa: CASSSSGGTTGLTYEQYF

j_call: TRBJ1-1
v_call: TRBV29-1
cdr3_aa: CSVVTGGTEAFF

j_call: TRBJ2-1
v_call: TRBV9
cdr3_aa: CASSGPRFAGGHSYNEQFF

j_call: TRBJ2-1
v_call: TRBV11-2
cdr3_aa: CASSLDPWGRWYNEQFF

j_call: TRBJ2-1
v_call: TRBV10-3
cdr3_aa: CAISEGSSYNEQFF

j_call: TRBJ2-3
v_call: TRBV5-5
cdr3_aa: CASSAGGDTQYF

j_call: TRBJ2-7
v_call: TRBV5-6
cdr3_aa: CASSLGPGTYEQYF

j_call: TRBJ2-1
v_call: TRBV7-2
cdr3_aa: CASTIWDSGSNEQFF

j_call: TRBJ1-1
v_call: TRBV19
cdr3_aa: CASGHPNTEAFF

j_call: TRBJ1-1
v_call: TRBV5-1
cdr3_aa: CASSLSTGEAFF

j_call: TRBJ2-5
v_call: TRBV27
cdr3_aa: CASSPWTGQTQYF

j_call: TRBJ1-5
v_call: TRBV9
cdr3_aa: CASSVGGGNQPQHF

j_call: TRBJ2-1
v_call: TRBV6-4
cdr3_aa: CAIQTGSSGEQFF

j_call: TRBJ2-7
v_call: TRBV9
cdr3_aa: CASSVDGGAAYEQYF

j_call: TRBJ2-7
v_call: TRBV7-9
cdr3_aa: CASSLVEQDEQYF

j_call: -
v_call: TRBV4-1
cdr3_aa: CASSQGVSGIYEQYF

j_call: TRBJ2-1
v_call: TRBV4-1
cdr3_aa: CASSGYRTKDNEQFF

j_call: TRBJ1-1
v_call: TRBV9
cdr3_aa: CASSVVGFAGTEAFF

j_call: TRBJ2-3
v_call: TRBV5-6
cdr3_aa: CASSSLGGGRSDTQYF

j_call: TRBJ2-7
v_call: TRBV4-1
cdr3_aa: CASSQGQGKEQYF

j_call: TRBJ1-1
v_call: TRBV19
cdr3_aa: CASSSGVTEAFF

j_call: TRBJ2-3
v_call: TRBV2
cdr3_aa: CASSDPAGTSATSTDTQYF

j_call: TRBJ2-2
v_call: TRBV7-9
cdr3_aa: CASSHAPGTANTGELFF

j_call: TRBJ1-6
v_call: TRBV13
cdr3_aa: CASSPNGVFGNSPLHF

j_call: TRBJ1-2
v_call: TRBV27
cdr3_aa: CASSPAGGAAGYTF

j_call: TRBJ1-4
v_call: TRBV2
cdr3_aa: CASSEATGPGEKLFF

j_call: TRBJ1-2
v_call: TRBV7-3
cdr3_aa: CASSFQGSEYGYTF

j_call: TRBJ2-7
v_call: TRBV18
cdr3_aa: CASSGEDSYEQYF

j_call: TRBJ1-2
v_call: TRBV2
cdr3_aa: CASNPGQLIYGYTF

j_call: TRBJ2-7
v_call: TRBV6-4
cdr3_aa: CASSDFLQDEQYF

j_call: TRBJ1-5
v_call: TRBV18
cdr3_aa: CASSLPGQGTNQPQHF

j_call: TRBJ2-2
v_call: TRBV9
cdr3_aa: CASSPGWSGELFF

j_call: TRBJ2-3
v_call: TRBV7-3
cdr3_aa: CASSLNPGLPGDTQYF

j_call: TRBJ1-2
v_call: TRBV27
cdr3_aa: CASRLGGVGGYTF

j_call: TRBJ2-7
v_call: TRBV6-6
cdr3_aa: CASMRGPVAYEQYF

j_call: TRBJ2-7
v_call: TRBV29-1
cdr3_aa: CSVESAGGAGSYEQYF

j_call: TRBJ1-2
v_call: TRBV19
cdr3_aa: CASSIGGGDGYTF

j_call: TRBJ2-3
v_call: TRBV9
cdr3_aa: CASSPSSGVPDTQYF

j_call: TRBJ1-2
v_call: TRBV6-5
cdr3_aa: CASTWDRNYGYTF

j_call: TRBJ2-7
v_call: TRBV7-9
cdr3_aa: CASSFGFEQCF

j_call: TRBJ1-3
v_call: TRBV5-5
cdr3_aa: CASSDGLASGNTIYF

j_call: TRBJ1-3
v_call: TRBV11-2
cdr3_aa: CASSPGGGLGNTIYF

j_call: TRBJ2-1
v_call: TRBV6-5
cdr3_aa: CASSHFGTGEFF

j_call: TRBJ2-3
v_call: TRBV6-5
cdr3_aa: CATNPSGGAGDTQYF

j_call: TRBJ1-4
v_call: TRBV6-5
cdr3_aa: CASSYAGQGAEKLFF

j_call: TRBJ1-5
v_call: TRBV6-5
cdr3_aa: CASSAGQPQHF

j_call: TRBJ2-1
v_call: TRBV10-3
cdr3_aa: CAISATSGGNNEQFF

j_call: TRBJ2-7
v_call: TRBV25-1
cdr3_aa: CASSEYGTGGYYEQYF

j_call: TRBJ1-1
v_call: TRBV12-5
cdr3_aa: CASGVGTSGVNTEAFF

j_call: TRBJ1-1
v_call: TRBV11-2
cdr3_aa: CASKTGSNTEAFF

j_call: TRBJ1-1
v_call: TRBV6-6
cdr3_aa: CASSYSAGGTEAFF

j_call: TRBJ2-7
v_call: TRBV9
cdr3_aa: CASSVGGQGGDEQYF